The 19 T cell receptor beta chains listed next were all sequenced from one sample in a study of blood T cell repertoires in COVID-19. Clones were read by immunoSEQ multiplex PCR, and TCRdb kept only the in-frame ones, dropping some. Of about 400,000 clones in the sample, 75% to 90% were seen once. The sequenced sample was peripheral blood. The receptors derive from a woman in her sixties or seventies with COVID-19, enrolled during active disease.

This clone came up many times. The rearrangement links TRBV18 to TRBJ2-3; perhaps TRBD2 as D (6 bases). Germline V gives CDR1 KGHSH, CDR2 LQKENI. V lost 5 bases to trimming and J lost 0 bases, with 6 bases between them. CDR3 length equals 13 residues. The CDR3 reads CASSGTSTDTQYF. The CDR3, as DNA: TGTGCCAGCTCAGGGACTAGCACAGATACGCAGTATTTT.

The V and J genes are TRBV27 and TRBJ2-6, with 7 bases identical to TRBD1. This CDR3 is 18 amino acids long. Germline CDR1 reads MNHEY; CDR2 reads SMNVEV (reference sequence). Unmatched junction bases numbered 12, after V lost 6 bases and J lost 1 base. The CDR3 DNA sequence: TGTGCCAGCAGGCCAATCCGGGACAGAGTTTCTGGGGCCAACGTCCTGACTTTC. Its protein product is CASRPIRDRVSGANVLTF.

J is TRBJ1-4 and V is TRBV2, with 8 bases aligning to TRBD1. CDR1 is SNHLY, CDR2 FYNNEI, per germline. Trimming cost V 7 bases and J 6 bases; bases outside gene matches: 10. CDR3 size: 15 residues. The CDR3 nucleotides are TGTGCCAGCATCTCTGAGACAGGGGTGTATGAAAAACTGTTTTTT. It specifies CASISETGVYEKLFF.

This sequence joins TRBV4-3 and TRBJ1-1; TRBD1 matches at 12 bases. Germline trimming cut 0 bases from V and 4 bases from J; bases unmatched to any gene: 12. Germline lookup yields CDR1 LGHNA and CDR2 YSLEER. CDR3 length: 19 amino acids. CDR3 nucleotide sequence: TGCGCCAGCAGCCAAGAATTGGTGGGACAGGGGGCGCGGGGCACTGAAGCTTTCTTT. Residues: CASSQELVGQGARGTEAFF.

The rearrangement links TRBV12-3 or TRBV12-4 to TRBJ1-1; D is unclear. The V end was cut by 4 bases, the J end by 6 bases, with 9 bases between. The CDR3 covers 12 residues. In nucleotides, the CDR3 is TGTGCCAGCAGTTATGTGGGCGCTGAAGCTTTCTTT. This gives the protein CASSYVGAEAFF.

V and J are TRBV25-1 and TRBJ2-3, with 8 positions matching TRBD2. Germline V gene sequence: CDR1 MGHDK, CDR2 SYGVNS. The CDR3 runs to 15 residues. After removal of 3 bases from V and 3 bases from J, the junction contained 5 bases not matched to a gene. CDR3 sequence: CASSEAGLATDTQYF. In DNA, the CDR3 is TGTGCCAGCAGTGAGGCCGGACTAGCAACAGATACGCAGTATTTT. Filled out from reference TRBV25-1 and TRBJ2-3, the complete variable domain reads EADIYQTPRYLVIGTGKKITLECSQTMGHDKMYWYQQDPGMELHLIHYSYGVNSTEKGDLSSESTVSRIRTEHFPLTLESARPSHTSQYLCASSEAGLATDTQYFGPGTRLTVL.

The chain joins TRBV3-1 (or the pseudogene TRBV3-2) to TRBJ2-1, with 7 positions matching TRBD1. V dropped 4 bases and J dropped 8; count of bases not matched to a gene: 11. The CDR3 sequence is 15 residues long. CDR1 and CDR2 from the germline V gene are LGHDT and YNNKEL (reference sequence). In DNA form, the CDR3 reads TGTGCCAGCAGCCTAAGAGGGGTAGGGGGCGATGAGCAGTTCTTC. Translated: CASSLRGVGGDEQFF.

The rearrangement joins TRBV30 to TRBJ2-3; D is unclear. The CDR3 length is 11 residues. Germline V gives CDR1 GTSNPN, CDR2 SVGIG (reference sequence). Trimming removed 4 bases at V and 4 bases at J, with 6 bases between. The CDR3 region has the DNA TGTGCCTGGACTCCGGCAGATACGCAGTATTTT. Translating it yields CAWTPADTQYF.

This clone was found a few times. The V and J genes are TRBV4-3 and TRBJ2-2; tentatively, D is TRBD1 (6 bases). This CDR3 has 15 residues. V dropped 1 base and J dropped 0 bases, with 6 bases sitting between them. Looked up from germline, CDR1 is LGHNA and CDR2 is YSLEER. CDR3 sequence reads: CASSQGTANTGELFF. In DNA, the CDR3 is TGCGCCAGCAGCCAAGGGACAGCGAACACCGGGGAGCTGTTTTTT.

J is TRBJ2-3 and V is TRBV9, with TRBD1 as a possible D gene (6 bases). CDR1 and CDR2 from the germline V gene are SGDLS and YYNGEE. This CDR3 is 16 amino acids long. V was cut by 3 bases and J by 2 bases, with 16 bases left in between. This chain's CDR3 is CASSGYNRVPTDTQYF. In nucleotides, the CDR3 is TGTGCCAGCAGCGGGTACAACAGGGTCCCCACAGATACGCAGTATTTT.

The rearrangement joins TRBV3-1 (or the pseudogene TRBV3-2) to TRBJ1-3; a weak D match, TRBD1 (6 bases). CDR1 and CDR2 (germline): LGHDT, YNNKEL (reference sequence). CDR3 length equals 16 residues. The V end was cut by 2 bases, the J end by 2 bases, with 13 bases between. The CDR3 nucleotides are TGTGCCAGCAGCCAATTAGGCGAGGGGGCTGGAAACACCATATATTTT. The encoded protein is CASSQLGEGAGNTIYF.

The chain has TRBV10-3 and TRBJ1-1; D remains unclear. Germline values: CDR1 ENHRY, CDR2 SYGVKD. The germline V and J ends were trimmed by 0 bases and 2 bases, with 4 bases remaining between them. The CDR3 length is 13 residues. The CDR3 loop reads CAISESINTEAFF. Written as DNA, the CDR3 is TGTGCCATCAGTGAGTCAATAAACACTGAAGCTTTCTTT.

This sequence joins TRBV4-3 and TRBJ2-3; tentative D call: TRBD2 (7 bases). The CDR3 runs to 15 residues. The germline V gene encodes CDR1 LGHNA and CDR2 YSLEER. Trimming took off 1 base at V and 4 bases at J, with 12 bases between the two ends. The CDR3: CASSQGGGVSDTQYF. CDR3 nucleotides: TGCGCCAGCAGCCAAGGGGGGGGCGTGTCAGATACGCAGTATTTT.

This chain joins TRBV7-9 and TRBJ1-2; 7 nucleotides agree with TRBD1. This CDR3 contains 13 residues. Germline lookup yields CDR1 SEHNR and CDR2 FQNEAQ (reference sequence). The J segment lost 8 bases and the V segment lost 3 bases, leaving 6 bases of the junction unmatched. Here the CDR3 reads CASSLTGFDGYTF. CDR3 bases: TGTGCCAGCAGCTTGACAGGGTTTGACGGCTACACCTTC.

This clone was seen a handful of times. The chain carries TRBV5-1 and TRBJ2-7; TRBD2 matches 10 bases. The CDR3 spans 15 residues. CDR1 is SGHRS and CDR2 is YFSETQ in the germline V gene. V dropped 4 bases and J dropped 5; count of bases not matched to a gene: 9. CDR3 DNA sequence: TGCGCCAGCAGCCGGCGGCTAGCGGGGGCCGACGAGCAGTACTTC. Its protein product is CASSRRLAGADEQYF.

J is TRBJ2-1 and V is TRBV14, with D possibly matching TRBD1 (6 bases). CDR1 SGHDN and CDR2 FVKESK come from the germline V gene. Trimming cost V 2 bases and J 6 bases, with 17 bases left between them. This CDR3 has 16 amino acids. The CDR3 DNA reads TGTGCCAGCAGCCAATCAAGGGGGATCCGGCGCAATGAGCAGTTCTTC. This sequence encodes CASSQSRGIRRNEQFF.

This clone was seen a single time. The rearrangement links TRBV6-5 to TRBJ1-5; D is uncertain. Germline CDR1 MNHEY, CDR2 SVGAGI. The CDR3 spans 13 residues. The V end was cut by 10 bases, the J end by 1 base, with 11 bases between. The CDR3 region is CATRGGSNQPQHF. For the CDR3, the DNA is TGTGCCACTCGCGGTGGCAGCAATCAGCCCCAGCATTTT.

The rearrangement joins TRBV6-5 to TRBJ2-3; TRBD2 might be the D (5 bases). Germline CDR1 MNHEY, CDR2 SVGAGI. The CDR3 sequence is 15 residues long. Trimming took off 5 bases at V and 0 bases at J, with 12 bases between the two ends. CDR3 residues: CASSPWTLSTDTQYF. The DNA for the CDR3 is TGTGCCAGCAGTCCTTGGACTCTAAGCACAGATACGCAGTATTTT.

This clone appeared a few times. The chain joins TRBV30 to TRBJ2-2, with D possibly TRBD2 on 6 matching bases. The CDR3 totals 15 residues. Germline-derived CDR1 and CDR2 are GTSNPN and SVGIG (reference sequence). V was shortened by 2 bases and J by 6 bases, with 16 bases between the two germline ends. CDR3 amino acids: CAWSITSLASGELFF. Written as DNA, the CDR3 is TGTGCCTGGAGTATCACATCACTAGCATCCGGGGAGCTGTTTTTT.